These T cell receptor beta chains were read from a single sample in a study of response to subunit inactivated influenza vaccine. TCRdb reprocessed the RT-PCR reads with MiXCR, giving one entry per CDR3 protein. Here the sample spans 600,000 to 850,000 distinct CDR3 sequences, 11% to 15% being singletons. This material consisted of PBMCs from blood, taken 14 to 15 days before vaccination. These receptors came from a man aged 50 or older who received an inactivated influenza vaccine. The CDR3 runs from the conserved cysteine through the conserved F or W. A D gene is named only where the DNA matches it firmly. Clone sizes are given selectively: once, few, many, or a class where the clone is expanded.

clone size: -
J gene: TRBJ2-5
V gene: TRBV12-3/TRBV12-4
D gene: TRBD1
CDR3 DNA: TGTGCCAGCAGCCCAACTACAGGGGGTCAAGAGACCCAGTACTTC
CDR3 protein: CASSPTTGGQETQYF

clone size: few
J gene: TRBJ1-5
V gene: TRBV6-1
D gene: TRBD1
CDR3 DNA: TGTGCCAGCAGTAAGGATCCGCCACAGGGGAATCAGCCCCAGCATTTT
CDR3 protein: CASSKDPPQGNQPQHF

clone size: -
J gene: TRBJ2-5
V gene: TRBV7-2
D gene: -
CDR3 DNA: TGTGCCAGCAGCCTCAGCGGAACTCAAGGGACCCAGTACTTC
CDR3 protein: CASSLSGTQGTQYF

clone size: -
J gene: TRBJ2-1
V gene: TRBV6-2/TRBV6-3
D gene: -
CDR3 DNA: TGTGCCAGCAGTTTGATGTCCTACAATGAGCAGTTCTTC
CDR3 protein: CASSLMSYNEQFF

clone size: -
J gene: TRBJ2-6
V gene: TRBV20-1
D gene: -
CDR3 DNA: TGCAGTGCTAGCCCAGGGATTAGCCTCTCTGGGGCCAACGTCCTGACTTTC
CDR3 protein: CSASPGISLSGANVLTF

clone size: few
J gene: TRBJ2-4
V gene: TRBV10-3
D gene: TRBD1
CDR3 DNA: TGTGCCATCAGTGGGACAGGAGAAAACATTCAGTACTTC
CDR3 protein: CAISGTGENIQYF

clone size: -
J gene: TRBJ2-2
V gene: TRBV7-9
D gene: -
CDR3 DNA: TGTGCCAGCAGCTTAGGACAGAGACCCAACACCGGGGAGCTGTTTTTT
CDR3 protein: CASSLGQRPNTGELFF

clone size: -
J gene: TRBJ2-7
V gene: TRBV19
D gene: -
CDR3 DNA: TGTGCCAGTAGTGATGACAGGACCGCCTACGAGCAGTACTTC
CDR3 protein: CASSDDRTAYEQYF

clone size: few
J gene: TRBJ1-1
V gene: TRBV11-1
D gene: -
CDR3 DNA: TGTGCCAGCAGCTTTAGGCCCGGTTGGGCTTTCTTT
CDR3 protein: CASSFRPGWAFF

clone size: -
J gene: TRBJ2-7
V gene: TRBV20-1
D gene: -
CDR3 DNA: TGCAGTGCTAGACCCCCACAGTTCTCCTACGAGCAGTACTTC
CDR3 protein: CSARPPQFSYEQYF

clone size: many
J gene: TRBJ1-1
V gene: TRBV7-2
D gene: -
CDR3 DNA: TGTGCCAGCAGCTTGGTAAGGAACACTGAAGCTTTCTTT
CDR3 protein: CASSLVRNTEAFF

clone size: -
J gene: TRBJ2-1
V gene: TRBV5-1
D gene: TRBD2
CDR3 DNA: TGCGCCAGCAGCTTGCCCGGGACTAGCGGGTACAATGAGCAGTTCTTC
CDR3 protein: CASSLPGTSGYNEQFF

clone size: -
J gene: TRBJ2-7
V gene: TRBV9
D gene: -
CDR3 DNA: TGTGCCAGCAGCCCCGTTCCAGGGCTTGGCGAGCAGTACTTC
CDR3 protein: CASSPVPGLGEQYF

clone size: many
J gene: TRBJ2-7
V gene: TRBV12-3/TRBV12-4
D gene: TRBD1
CDR3 DNA: TGTGCCAGCAGGCGGACAGGGGAATACGAGCAGTACTTC
CDR3 protein: CASRRTGEYEQYF

clone size: -
J gene: TRBJ1-1
V gene: TRBV4-2
D gene: -
CDR3 DNA: TGTGCCAGCAGCCAAGATAAGGTCTACACTGAAGCTTTCTTT
CDR3 protein: CASSQDKVYTEAFF

clone size: few
J gene: TRBJ2-3
V gene: TRBV5-8
D gene: -
CDR3 DNA: TGTGCCAGCAGCTTCGCCAGGAGCACAGATACGCAGTATTTT
CDR3 protein: CASSFARSTDTQYF

clone size: few
J gene: TRBJ2-1
V gene: TRBV28
D gene: TRBD2
CDR3 DNA: TGTGCCAGCAGTTTATTCGCGGGAGCTCGCAATGAGCAGTTCTTC
CDR3 protein: CASSLFAGARNEQFF

clone size: -
J gene: TRBJ2-7
V gene: TRBV6-2/TRBV6-3
D gene: -
CDR3 DNA: TGTGCCAGCATCCTAGCTGGATCCTACGAGCAGTACTTC
CDR3 protein: CASILAGSYEQYF

clone size: -
J gene: TRBJ1-4
V gene: TRBV6-2/TRBV6-3
D gene: TRBD1
CDR3 DNA: TGTGCCAGCAGTTATCCGGGACAGGGGGATGAAAAACTGTTTTTT
CDR3 protein: CASSYPGQGDEKLFF

clone size: many
J gene: TRBJ1-1
V gene: TRBV5-1
D gene: -
CDR3 DNA: TGCGCCAGCAGCTTGGCCGGCTTACAGTTGAACACTGAAGCTTTCTTT
CDR3 protein: CASSLAGLQLNTEAFF

clone size: few
J gene: TRBJ1-2
V gene: TRBV25-1
D gene: -
CDR3 DNA: TGTGCCAGCAGTGAAACAGGGATTAACTATGGCTACACCTTC
CDR3 protein: CASSETGINYGYTF

clone size: -
J gene: TRBJ2-7
V gene: TRBV18
D gene: TRBD2
CDR3 DNA: TGTGCCAGCTCACCCGGACTAGGGGAGCAGTACTTC
CDR3 protein: CASSPGLGEQYF

clone size: -
J gene: TRBJ2-2
V gene: TRBV28
D gene: -
CDR3 DNA: TGTGCCAGCAGCTCCGGGATTAGCATATCCGGGGAGCTGTTTTTT
CDR3 protein: CASSSGISISGELFF

clone size: few
J gene: TRBJ1-2
V gene: TRBV7-9
D gene: -
CDR3 DNA: TGTGCCAGCAGTGGACAGATTGCTAACTATGGCTACACCTTC
CDR3 protein: CASSGQIANYGYTF

clone size: few
J gene: TRBJ2-2
V gene: TRBV12-3/TRBV12-4
D gene: -
CDR3 DNA: TGTGCCAGCAAAAGAGCCATCTGGAACACCGGGGAGCTGTTTTTT
CDR3 protein: CASKRAIWNTGELFF

clone size: few
J gene: TRBJ1-1
V gene: TRBV20-1
D gene: -
CDR3 DNA: TGCAGCCAACAGGGCCCGAACACTGAAGCTTTCTTT
CDR3 protein: CSQQGPNTEAFF

clone size: -
J gene: TRBJ2-2
V gene: TRBV7-2
D gene: TRBD2
CDR3 DNA: TGTGCCAGCAGCTTAGGTAGCGGGGGAAACACCGGGGAGCTGTTTTTT
CDR3 protein: CASSLGSGGNTGELFF

clone size: few
J gene: TRBJ2-7
V gene: TRBV20-1
D gene: -
CDR3 DNA: TGCAGTGCTAGGACCGGGGTCCACCCCTACGAGCAGTACTTC
CDR3 protein: CSARTGVHPYEQYF

clone size: -
J gene: TRBJ2-2
V gene: TRBV28
D gene: TRBD1
CDR3 DNA: TGTGCCAGCAGCTCGCCCGGACTAACAGGGGGCTCCGGGGAGCTGTTTTTT
CDR3 protein: CASSSPGLTGGSGELFF

clone size: few
J gene: TRBJ1-6
V gene: TRBV20-1
D gene: TRBD1
CDR3 DNA: TGCAGTGCGAGTGGGACAGGGAACAATTCACCCCTCCACTTT
CDR3 protein: CSASGTGNNSPLHF

clone size: few
J gene: TRBJ2-7
V gene: TRBV5-5
D gene: TRBD1
CDR3 DNA: TGTGCCAGCAGCTTGTCTTCAGGGGGCGCCGTCTACGAGCAGTACTTC
CDR3 protein: CASSLSSGGAVYEQYF

clone size: many
J gene: TRBJ1-2
V gene: TRBV4-2
D gene: TRBD1
CDR3 DNA: TGTGCCAGCAGCCAAGAAGGGAAGGGGGCGCATGGCTACACCTTC
CDR3 protein: CASSQEGKGAHGYTF

clone size: -
J gene: TRBJ2-1
V gene: TRBV5-1
D gene: TRBD2
CDR3 DNA: TGCGCCAGCAGCTTCAGGGAGGGGTACAATGAGCAGTTCTTC
CDR3 protein: CASSFREGYNEQFF

clone size: many
J gene: TRBJ2-1
V gene: TRBV4-2
D gene: -
CDR3 DNA: TGTGCCAGCAGCCAAGAAGGATCAAGGGGTCACTACAATGAGCAGTTCTTC
CDR3 protein: CASSQEGSRGHYNEQFF

clone size: -
J gene: TRBJ2-1
V gene: TRBV4-3
D gene: TRBD2
CDR3 DNA: TGCGCCAGCAGCCAAGTAGCTAGCGGGGCTTACAATGAGCAGTTCTTC
CDR3 protein: CASSQVASGAYNEQFF

clone size: -
J gene: TRBJ2-5
V gene: TRBV7-9
D gene: TRBD1
CDR3 DNA: TGTGCCAGCAGCTTCTCGACAGGGGGTCAGACCCAGTACTTC
CDR3 protein: CASSFSTGGQTQYF

clone size: -
J gene: TRBJ1-3
V gene: TRBV9
D gene: -
CDR3 DNA: TGTGCCAGCACCAACAAGGTGGAAAGCTCTGGAAACACCATATATTTT
CDR3 protein: CASTNKVESSGNTIYF

clone size: -
J gene: TRBJ2-5
V gene: TRBV20-1
D gene: -
CDR3 DNA: TGCAGTGCTAGAGATTCTCGGGACCCCCAAGAGACCCAGTACTTC
CDR3 protein: CSARDSRDPQETQYF

clone size: many
J gene: TRBJ2-1
V gene: TRBV10-3
D gene: -
CDR3 DNA: TGTGCCATCGGTAATGAGCAGTTCTTC
CDR3 protein: CAIGNEQFF

clone size: few
J gene: TRBJ2-2
V gene: TRBV11-1
D gene: TRBD2
CDR3 DNA: TGTGCCAGCAGCCCACTAGCGGAAATCCGACAGAACACCGGGGAGCTGTTTTTT
CDR3 protein: CASSPLAEIRQNTGELFF

clone size: few
J gene: TRBJ2-1
V gene: TRBV7-2
D gene: -
CDR3 DNA: TGTGCCAGCAGCGCCTACAGGGGATCGGGGGGAAACAATGAGCAGTTCTTC
CDR3 protein: CASSAYRGSGGNNEQFF

clone size: few
J gene: TRBJ1-1
V gene: TRBV29-1
D gene: -
CDR3 DNA: TGCAGCGTTACACGGGCTTTCACTGAAGCTTTCTTT
CDR3 protein: CSVTRAFTEAFF

clone size: -
J gene: TRBJ2-3
V gene: TRBV20-1
D gene: -
CDR3 DNA: TGCAGTGCTAGTAGCCCCGGACATACTAGCACAGATACGCAGTATTTT
CDR3 protein: CSASSPGHTSTDTQYF

clone size: few
J gene: TRBJ2-1
V gene: TRBV20-1
D gene: -
CDR3 DNA: TGCAGTGCAGACGCCCGGAGCGGATCCCACAATGAGCAGTTCTTC
CDR3 protein: CSADARSGSHNEQFF

clone size: -
J gene: TRBJ2-7
V gene: TRBV12-3/TRBV12-4
D gene: -
CDR3 DNA: TGTGCCAGCAGTTTTGAGCGGGTCTCCTACGAGCAGTACTTC
CDR3 protein: CASSFERVSYEQYF

clone size: -
J gene: TRBJ2-3
V gene: TRBV3-1
D gene: TRBD2
CDR3 DNA: TGTGCCAGCAGCCAAACAGCGGGGGCCGGGGATACGCAGTATTTT
CDR3 protein: CASSQTAGAGDTQYF

clone size: medium-sized
J gene: TRBJ2-3
V gene: TRBV10-3
D gene: -
CDR3 DNA: TGTGCCATCAGAGATCCAGGGACCAACACAGATACGCAGTATTTT
CDR3 protein: CAIRDPGTNTDTQYF

clone size: few
J gene: TRBJ1-4
V gene: TRBV25-1
D gene: -
CDR3 DNA: TGTGCCAGCAGTGAAAACGGGGGGAAACTGTTTTTT
CDR3 protein: CASSENGGKLFF

clone size: -
J gene: TRBJ1-1
V gene: TRBV20-1
D gene: -
CDR3 DNA: TGCAGTGCTAGAACCCCAGGCCCCGGGAACACTGAAGCTTTCTTT
CDR3 protein: CSARTPGPGNTEAFF

clone size: many
J gene: TRBJ2-1
V gene: TRBV3-1
D gene: -
CDR3 DNA: TGTGCCAGCAGAGCCATGGGGACGGCGGGCAGTGAGCAGTTCTTC
CDR3 protein: CASRAMGTAGSEQFF

clone size: many
J gene: TRBJ2-6
V gene: TRBV4-3
D gene: -
CDR3 DNA: TGCGCCAGCAGCCAAGACCCCAGGGCTGGGGCCAACGTCCTGACTTTC
CDR3 protein: CASSQDPRAGANVLTF

clone size: few
J gene: TRBJ2-5
V gene: TRBV11-2
D gene: -
CDR3 DNA: TGTGCCAGCAGTCTAGGGGTGGATGCCACCCAAGAGACCCAGTACTTC
CDR3 protein: CASSLGVDATQETQYF

clone size: few
J gene: TRBJ2-1
V gene: TRBV7-3
D gene: -
CDR3 DNA: TGTGCCAGCAGCCTAGAGGGGTGGGGCTCCTACAATGAGCAGTTCTTC
CDR3 protein: CASSLEGWGSYNEQFF

clone size: few
J gene: TRBJ2-1
V gene: TRBV24-1
D gene: -
CDR3 DNA: TGTGCCACCAGTGATGGTCCCTACAATGAGCAGTTCTTC
CDR3 protein: CATSDGPYNEQFF

clone size: -
J gene: TRBJ2-5
V gene: TRBV10-3
D gene: -
CDR3 DNA: TGTGCCACACAACAGGGCTCAGAGACCCAGTACTTC
CDR3 protein: CATQQGSETQYF